The sequence of this T cell receptor beta chain was determined in a study of PD-1 blockade in classical Hodgkin lymphoma. Data came from immunoSEQ multiplex PCR; TCRdb stores just in-frame clones and leaves some out. Of 20,000 to 25,000 clones listed, around 82% are singletons. Broader study findings: Whereas CD4+ TCR diversity had risen significantly by C4D1, CD8+ TCR diversity had not.

CDR1 and CDR2 (germline): MNHEY, SMNVEV (reference sequence). The CDR3 covers 17 residues. Trimming cost V 2 bases and J 2 bases, with 18 bases left between them. Brentuximab vedotin exposure varied, and every patient relapsed after autologous stem cell transplantation. Turning to this clone: What it binds is unknown.

This sequence originates from a human donor with classical Hodgkin lymphoma. This sequence joins TRBV27 and TRBJ1-1; D possibly corresponds to TRBD1 (5 bases). The sample consisted of peripheral blood mononuclear cells (PBMCs), taken before the second cycle of nivolumab. The CDR3 here is CASSLKVGGISNTEAFF. Here the CDR3 DNA reads TGTGCCAGCAGTTTAAAGGTCGGGGGGATTTCTAACACTGAAGCTTTCTTT.